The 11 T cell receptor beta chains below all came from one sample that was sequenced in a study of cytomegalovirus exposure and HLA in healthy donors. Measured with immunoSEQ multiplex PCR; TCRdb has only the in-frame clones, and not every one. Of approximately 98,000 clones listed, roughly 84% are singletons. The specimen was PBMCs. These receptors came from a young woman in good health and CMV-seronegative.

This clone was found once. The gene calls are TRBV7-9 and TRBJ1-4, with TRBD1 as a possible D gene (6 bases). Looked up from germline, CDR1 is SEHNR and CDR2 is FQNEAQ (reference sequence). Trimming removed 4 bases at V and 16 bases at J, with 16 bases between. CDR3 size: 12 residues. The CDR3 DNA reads TGTGCCAGCAGCTCAGGGGTCCTAGGGCCGTTTTTT. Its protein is CASSSGVLGPFF.

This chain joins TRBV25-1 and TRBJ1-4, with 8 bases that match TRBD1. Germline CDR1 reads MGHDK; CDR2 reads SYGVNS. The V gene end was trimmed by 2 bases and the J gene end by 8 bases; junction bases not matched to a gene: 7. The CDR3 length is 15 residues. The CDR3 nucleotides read TGTGCCAGCAGTGAACAGGGACAGGATCGGGAAAAACTGTTTTTT. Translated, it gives CASSEQGQDREKLFF.

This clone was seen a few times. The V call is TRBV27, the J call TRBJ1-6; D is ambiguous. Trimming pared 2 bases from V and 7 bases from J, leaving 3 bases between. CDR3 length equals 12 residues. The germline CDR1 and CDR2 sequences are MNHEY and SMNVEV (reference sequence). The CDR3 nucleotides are TGTGCCAGCAGTTTAGGCAATTCACCCCTCCACTTT. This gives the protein CASSLGNSPLHF.

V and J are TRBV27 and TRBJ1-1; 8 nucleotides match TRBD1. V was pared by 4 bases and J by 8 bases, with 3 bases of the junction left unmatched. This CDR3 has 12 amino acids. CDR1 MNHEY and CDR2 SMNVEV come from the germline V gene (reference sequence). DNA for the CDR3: TGTGCCAGCAGTTCCCCAGGGGGCGAAGCTTTCTTT. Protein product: CASSSPGGEAFF.

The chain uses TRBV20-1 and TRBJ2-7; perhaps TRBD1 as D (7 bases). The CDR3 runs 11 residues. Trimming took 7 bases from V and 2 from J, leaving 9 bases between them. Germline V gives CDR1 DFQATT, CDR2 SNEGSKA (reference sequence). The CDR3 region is CSGGTAYEQYF. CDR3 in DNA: TGCAGTGGCGGGACAGCCTACGAGCAGTACTTC.

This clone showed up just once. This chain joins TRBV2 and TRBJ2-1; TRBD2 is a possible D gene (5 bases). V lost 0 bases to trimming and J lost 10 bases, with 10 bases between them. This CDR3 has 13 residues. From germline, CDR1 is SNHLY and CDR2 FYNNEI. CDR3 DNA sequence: TGTGCCAGCAGTGAAGCGCGAAGAGGGGAGCAGTTCTTC. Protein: CASSEARRGEQFF.

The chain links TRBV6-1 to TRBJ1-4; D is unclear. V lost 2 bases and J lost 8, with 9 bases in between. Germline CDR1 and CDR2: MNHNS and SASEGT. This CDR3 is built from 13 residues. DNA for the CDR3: TGTGCCAGCAGTGAACCGGGGAGGGAAAAACTGTTTTTT. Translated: CASSEPGREKLFF.

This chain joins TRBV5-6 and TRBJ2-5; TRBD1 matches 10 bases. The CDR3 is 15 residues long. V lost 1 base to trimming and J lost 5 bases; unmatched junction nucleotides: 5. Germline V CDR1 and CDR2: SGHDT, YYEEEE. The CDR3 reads CASSLRGQGIETQYF. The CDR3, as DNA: TGTGCCAGCAGCTTGAGGGGACAGGGGATCGAGACCCAGTACTTC.

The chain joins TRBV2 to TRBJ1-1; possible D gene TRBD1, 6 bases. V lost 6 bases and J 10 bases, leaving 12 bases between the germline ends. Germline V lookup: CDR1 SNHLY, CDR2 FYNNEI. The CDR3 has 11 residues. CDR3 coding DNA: TGTGCCAGCAGGGGGGACACCGGAGCTTTCTTT. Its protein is CASRGDTGAFF.

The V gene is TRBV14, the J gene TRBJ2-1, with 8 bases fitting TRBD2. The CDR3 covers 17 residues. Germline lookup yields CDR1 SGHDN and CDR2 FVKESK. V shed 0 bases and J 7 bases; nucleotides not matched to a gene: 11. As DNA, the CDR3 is TGTGCCAGCAGCCAAGATCGCTTGCTAGCGGGCTGGAATGAGCAGTTCTTC. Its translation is CASSQDRLLAGWNEQFF.

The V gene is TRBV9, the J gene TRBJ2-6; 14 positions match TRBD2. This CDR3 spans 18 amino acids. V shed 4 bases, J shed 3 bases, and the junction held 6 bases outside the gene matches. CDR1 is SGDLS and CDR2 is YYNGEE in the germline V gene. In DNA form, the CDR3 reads TGTGCCAGCAGCCCAAGACTAGCGGGGGGGCTTGGGGCCAACGTCCTGACTTTC. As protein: CASSPRLAGGLGANVLTF. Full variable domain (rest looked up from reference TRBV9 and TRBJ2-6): DSGVTQTPKHLITATGQRVTLRCSPRSGDLSVYWYQQSLDQGLQFLIQYYNGEERAKGNILERFSAQQFPDLHSELNLSSLELGDSALYFCASSPRLAGGLGANVLTFGAGSRLTVL.